Below, 4 T cell receptor beta chains from the same sample are listed, as sequenced in a study of blood T cells in healthy people across ages. Combining a sample-barcoded 5' primer with a J-beta primer mix, a second PCR ran for about 6 to 11 cycles. TCRdb reprocessed the 5' RACE reads with MiXCR, giving one entry per CDR3 protein. The sample includes 1.5 million to 2 million distinct CDR3 sequences, roughly 49% seen only once; the top ten take over 2%. The sequenced sample consisted of blood. Receptors were obtained from a woman in her thirties or forties in good health.

Ten or more counts support this clonotype. V and J are TRBV5-1 and TRBJ2-6; D call uncertain. The CDR3 covers 15 residues. CDR1 and CDR2 (germline): SGHRS, YFSETQ. V was clipped by 4 bases and J by 0 bases, with 8 bases between them. The CDR3 sequence: CASSRASSGANVLTF. Written as DNA, the CDR3 is TGCGCCAGCAGCCGTGCAAGCTCTGGGGCCAACGTCCTGACTTTC.

This chain joins TRBV5-1 and TRBJ2-3; no clear D gene. Trimming removed 3 bases at V and 8 bases at J, with 13 bases between. Germline assignment: CDR1 SGHRS and CDR2 YFSETQ. This CDR3 has 13 amino acids. CDR3 coding DNA: TGCGCCAGCAGCTCGTTCGAGGTCGGTACGCAGTATTTT. It yields the protein CASSSFEVGTQYF.

The rearrangement joins TRBV6-2 or TRBV6-3 to TRBJ2-5, with TRBD2 matching 9 bases. The end of the DNA is better explained by TRBJ2-7, so the J call may be wrong. Germline V lookup: CDR1 MNHEY, CDR2 SVGEGT. The CDR3 extends over 16 amino acids. The CDR3 nucleotides are TGTGCCAGCAGTTACGAGCTAGCGGGGCGCACTCACGAGCAGTACTTC. Translated, it gives CASSYELAGRTHEQYF.

V is TRBV5-8 and J is TRBJ1-5; D is possibly TRBD1 (5 bases). V was shortened by 4 bases and J by 4 bases, with 18 bases between the two germline ends. Germline CDR1 is SGHTS and CDR2 is YDEGEE. This CDR3 is built from 16 residues. CDR3 in amino acids: CASSLGGAGRNQPQHF. CDR3 DNA: TGTGCCAGCAGCCTAGGCGGGGCAGGCCGGAATCAGCCCCAGCATTTT.